This T cell receptor (beta chain) was recovered during a study of T-cell reconstitution after alpha-beta-depleted transplantation in children. Unique molecular identifiers were used to barcode this TCRbeta library. TCRdb itself ran the PCR reads through MiXCR, one entry per CDR3 protein. The table records about 640,000 distinct CDR3 sequences, 10% to 15% of them present only once. Details on this clonotype: Its antigen is unidentified.

General study findings and limits: Approximately two months post-transplant, alpha-beta T cells reportedly originated from several hundred expanded graft clones. At the one-year point after transplant, T-cell counts and TCRbeta diversity were found to come mostly from T cells that had been newly produced. Elevated TCRbeta diversity at day 60 was traced, in some patients, to surviving recipient T cells and thymic progenitors.

The clonotype originates from a male patient younger than 18 who had a stem cell transplant for acute myeloid leukemia, so the T cells may come from the graft donor. The sequencing here drew on PBMCs, mostly from graft donor cells, taken 360 days after TCRalphabeta/CD19-depleted stem cell transplant.

The CDR3 here is CSASQPGPQYF. The CDR3 coding sequence is TGCAGTGCTTCGCAACCGGGCCCCCAGTATTTT. This rearrangement joins TRBV20-1 to TRBJ2-3; no definite D call. This CDR3 is 11 amino acids long. The V end was cut by 5 bases, the J end by 12 bases, with 15 bases between. Germline V CDR1 and CDR2: DFQATT, SNEGSKA (reference sequence).